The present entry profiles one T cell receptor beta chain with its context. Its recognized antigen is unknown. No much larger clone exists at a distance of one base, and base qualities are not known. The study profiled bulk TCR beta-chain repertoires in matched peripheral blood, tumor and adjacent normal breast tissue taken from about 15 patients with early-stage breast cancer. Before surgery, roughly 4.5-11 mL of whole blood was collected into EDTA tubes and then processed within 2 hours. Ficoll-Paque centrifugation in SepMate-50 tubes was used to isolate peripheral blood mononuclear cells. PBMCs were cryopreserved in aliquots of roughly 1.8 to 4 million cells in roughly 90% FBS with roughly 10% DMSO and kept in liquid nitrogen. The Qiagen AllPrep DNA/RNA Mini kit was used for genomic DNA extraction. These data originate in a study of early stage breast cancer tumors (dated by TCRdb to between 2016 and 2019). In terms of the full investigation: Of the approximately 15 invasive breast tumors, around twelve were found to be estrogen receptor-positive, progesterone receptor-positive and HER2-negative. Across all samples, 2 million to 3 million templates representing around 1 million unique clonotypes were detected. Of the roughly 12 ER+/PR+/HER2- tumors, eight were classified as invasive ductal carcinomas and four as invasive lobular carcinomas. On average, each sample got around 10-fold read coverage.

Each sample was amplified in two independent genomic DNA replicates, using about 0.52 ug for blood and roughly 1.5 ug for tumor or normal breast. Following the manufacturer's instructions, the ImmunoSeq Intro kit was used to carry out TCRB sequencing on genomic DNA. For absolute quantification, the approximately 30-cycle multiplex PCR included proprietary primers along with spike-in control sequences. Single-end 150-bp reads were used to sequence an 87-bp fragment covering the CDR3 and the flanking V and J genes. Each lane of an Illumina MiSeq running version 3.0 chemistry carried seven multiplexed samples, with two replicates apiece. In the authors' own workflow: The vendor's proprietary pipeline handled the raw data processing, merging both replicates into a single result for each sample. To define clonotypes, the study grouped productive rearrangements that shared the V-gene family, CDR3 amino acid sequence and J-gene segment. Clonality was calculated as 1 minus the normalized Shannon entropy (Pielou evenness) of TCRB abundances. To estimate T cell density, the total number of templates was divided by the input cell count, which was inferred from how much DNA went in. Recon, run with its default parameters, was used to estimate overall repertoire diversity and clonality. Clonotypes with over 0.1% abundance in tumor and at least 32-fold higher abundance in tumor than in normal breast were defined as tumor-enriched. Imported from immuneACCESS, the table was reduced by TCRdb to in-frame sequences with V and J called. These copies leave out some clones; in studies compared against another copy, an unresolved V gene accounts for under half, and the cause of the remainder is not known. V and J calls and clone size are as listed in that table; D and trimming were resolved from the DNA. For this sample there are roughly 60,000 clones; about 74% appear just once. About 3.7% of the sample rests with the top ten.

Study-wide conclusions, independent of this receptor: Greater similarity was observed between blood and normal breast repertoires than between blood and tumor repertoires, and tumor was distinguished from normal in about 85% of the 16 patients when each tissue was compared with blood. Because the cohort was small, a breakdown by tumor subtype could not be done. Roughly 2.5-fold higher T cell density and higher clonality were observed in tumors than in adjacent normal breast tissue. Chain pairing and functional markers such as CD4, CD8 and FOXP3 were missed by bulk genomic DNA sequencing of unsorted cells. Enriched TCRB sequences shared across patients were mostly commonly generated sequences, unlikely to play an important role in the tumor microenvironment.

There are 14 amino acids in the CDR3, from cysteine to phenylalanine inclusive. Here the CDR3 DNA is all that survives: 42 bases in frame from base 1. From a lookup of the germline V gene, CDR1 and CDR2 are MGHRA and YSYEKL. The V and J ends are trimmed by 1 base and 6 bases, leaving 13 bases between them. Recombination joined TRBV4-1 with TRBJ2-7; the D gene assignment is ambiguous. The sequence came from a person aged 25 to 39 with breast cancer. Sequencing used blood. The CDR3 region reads CASSQGPVRSEQYF. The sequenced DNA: TGCGCCAGCAGCCAAGGACCAGTACGCTCCGAGCAGTACTTC.